The 5 T cell receptor beta chains presented below share a single source sample, sequenced in a study of T cell responses to AZD1222 COVID-19 vaccine. Sequencing used immunoSEQ multiplex PCR; TCRdb keeps in-frame clones, though not all of them. The repertoire holds about 200,000 clones, with about 93% as singletons. The input for sequencing was peripheral blood, taken on day 0 of MenACWY control vaccination. The receptors stem from an adult in good health.

About this clone: One end of the junction fails to match germline, which may point to a read error. The rearrangement links TRBV20-1 to TRBJ2-7; D perhaps matches TRBD2 (5 bases). CDR1 and CDR2 (germline): DFQATT, SNEGSKA (reference sequence). The CDR3 runs 11 residues. The CDR3 protein is CSAGEGREQYF. The CDR3 region has the DNA TGCAGTGCTGGAGAGGGTCGCGAGCAGTACTTC.

This clone was picked up a small number of times. CDR3 bases: TGTGCCTGGAGTGTAAGTCGTGGAAACACCATATATTTT. Translating it yields CAWSVSRGNTIYF. V gene TRBV30 combines with J gene TRBJ1-3; D gene unclear. V gave up 0 bases and J gave up 3 bases, with 6 bases separating them. Germline CDR1 reads GTSNPN; CDR2 reads SVGIG (reference sequence). CDR3 length: 13 residues.

The gene calls are TRBV5-1 and TRBJ1-3; 7 positions agree with TRBD1. The CDR3 covers 15 residues. Germline V CDR1 and CDR2: SGHRS, YFSETQ. V shed 2 bases, J shed 6 bases, and the junction held 8 bases outside the gene matches. In DNA form, the CDR3 reads TGCGCCAGCAGCTTAAACGACAGGGACGAAAACACCATATATTTT. Encoded protein: CASSLNDRDENTIYF. Supplemented by reference TRBV5-1 and TRBJ1-3, the full variable domain reads KAGVTQTPRYLIKTRGQQVTLSCSPISGHRSVSWYQQTPGQGLQFLFEYFSETQRNKGNFPGRFSGRQFSNSRSEMNVSTLELGDSALYLCASSLNDRDENTIYFGEGSWLTVV.

V usage is TRBV28 and J usage is TRBJ1-3, with D possibly matching TRBD1 (5 bases). Per the germline V gene, CDR1 is MDHEN and CDR2 is SYDVKM. Trimming left V 3 bases short and J 1 base short, with 16 bases between. This CDR3 contains 17 residues. The CDR3: CASSFHRGLLSGNTIYF. The DNA of the CDR3 is TGTGCCAGCAGTTTTCATCGGGGCTTATTATCTGGAAACACCATATATTTT.

The chain links TRBV27 to TRBJ2-7; 9 bases map to TRBD1. The germline V gene encodes CDR1 MNHEY and CDR2 SMNVEV (reference sequence). V shed 9 bases, J shed 4 bases, and the junction held 10 bases outside the gene matches. CDR3 length: 14 amino acids. CDR3 sequence reads: CASAPGQGGYEQYF. DNA of the CDR3: TGTGCCAGTGCACCGGGACAGGGAGGGTACGAGCAGTACTTC.